This TCR beta chain is from a study of blood T cell repertoires in COVID-19. Turning to the study itself: Some COVID-19 samples were acute and others convalescent; all came from the United States, Italy and Spain. In each case, the material was cDNA or gDNA derived from T cells, B-cell-depleted T cells, or PBMCs.

In the original processing: Amplification with reference gene primers provided the estimates of nucleated cell counts. Only in-frame clones appear in the TCRdb table, and some are missing; sequencing was by immunoSEQ multiplex PCR. V, J and clone size were drawn from that table, and D and trimming were deduced from the DNA. The sample consists of about 430,000 clones, about 90% of them appearing once. This clonotype was sampled from a man between 18 and 35 years old with COVID-19, enrolled during active disease. Sequenced: peripheral blood.

The CDR3 spells CASTRTGVTNEKLFF. CDR3 sequence (DNA): TGCGCCAGCACGCGGACAGGGGTTACTAATGAAAAACTGTTTTTT. The chain links TRBV5-1 to TRBJ1-4, with 9 bases fitting TRBD1. The CDR3 spans 15 residues. Germline loops: CDR1 SGHRS, CDR2 YFSETQ. J was trimmed by 2 bases and V by 6 bases; bases with no gene match: 5.